This T cell receptor beta chain emerged from a study of T cell responses to AZD1222 COVID-19 vaccine. Study results and caveats: At baseline, just five to seven AZD1222 recipients tested seropositive.

TCRdb keeps only in-frame clones here, not all; method: immunoSEQ multiplex PCR. The sample has over 110,000 clones, 85% to 95% seen once. The ends were cut back, 7 bases at V and 1 base at J, with 10 bases in the middle. CDR3 size: 13 residues. The germline CDR1 and CDR2 sequences are SNHLY and FYNNEI. As regards this clone: The antigen remains undetermined.

The receptor comes from an adult in good health. Sequencing used peripheral blood, obtained on day 0 of AZD1222 vaccination. This chain links TRBV2 with TRBJ1-1; D is unclear. As DNA, the CDR3 is TGTGCCAGCAACGGTTTGGAGAACACTGAAGCTTTCTTT. Translation gives CASNGLENTEAFF.